The 9 T cell receptor beta chains listed next were all sequenced from one sample in a study of shared clonotypes between healthy human individuals. Only in-frame clones appear in the TCRdb table, and some are missing; sequencing was by immunoSEQ multiplex PCR. In the table there are some 1 million clones, more than 65% of which are singletons. The sequencing sample was made of memory CD4+ T cells sorted from blood. Subset of the sample: CD45RA-negative fraction. The receptors derive from a man younger than 35 in good health.

Only a few counts were recorded for this clone. V usage is TRBV4-2 and J usage is TRBJ1-5; D might be TRBD1 (5 bases). V was trimmed by 4 bases and J by 5 bases, leaving 12 bases between them. The CDR3 runs to 14 residues. Germline values: CDR1 LGHNA, CDR2 YNFKEQ. Here the CDR3 DNA reads TGTGCCAGCAGCCTCCTCGGGACCGATCAGCCCCAGCATTTT. Its protein is CASSLLGTDQPQHF.

The chain links TRBV6-6 to TRBJ1-5; D unclear. From germline, CDR1 is MNHNY and CDR2 SVGAGI (reference sequence). Trimming removed 2 bases at V and 5 bases at J, with 4 bases between. CDR3 length: 12 amino acids. As DNA, the CDR3 is TGTGCCAGCAGTTACCCTCATCAGCCCCAGCATTTT. Translating it yields CASSYPHQPQHF.

V usage is TRBV7-9 and J usage is TRBJ2-1; D possibly matches TRBD1 or TRBD2 (5 bases each). The germline gives CDR1 SEHNR, CDR2 FQNEAQ (reference sequence). V was shortened by 1 base and J by 9 bases, with 16 bases between the two germline ends. This CDR3 is built from 15 residues. The CDR3 sequence is CASSLDGASRGEQFF. For the CDR3, the DNA is TGTGCCAGCAGCTTAGACGGGGCTAGCCGGGGTGAGCAGTTCTTC.

The rearrangement joins TRBV11-2 to TRBJ2-6; weak D call: TRBD2 (5 bases). Germline-derived CDR1 and CDR2 are SGHAT and FQNNGV. The V end was cut by 0 bases, the J end by 0 bases, with 9 bases between. The CDR3 covers 17 residues. The chain's CDR3 is CASSLDWGASGANVLTF. CDR3 coding DNA: TGTGCCAGCAGCTTAGATTGGGGAGCCTCTGGGGCCAACGTCCTGACTTTC.

The table lists this clone with a few counts. The genes are TRBV7-2 and TRBJ2-3; 11 nucleotides match TRBD1. V lost 4 bases and J lost 3; bases outside the gene matches: 6. The CDR3 is made up of 16 amino acids. Germline CDR1 and CDR2: SGHTA and FQGNSA. The CDR3 sequence: CASSSGQGAFTDTQYF. DNA of the CDR3: TGTGCCAGCAGCTCAGGACAGGGGGCTTTTACAGATACGCAGTATTTT.

The chain carries TRBV18 and TRBJ2-1; D gene uncertain. Germline loops: CDR1 KGHSH, CDR2 LQKENI. The CDR3 contains 14 residues. V gave up 3 bases and J gave up 5 bases, with 11 bases separating them. CDR3 amino acids: CASSPQSIHNEQFF. CDR3 nucleotide sequence: TGTGCCAGCTCACCTCAGAGCATTCACAATGAGCAGTTCTTC. Together with reference TRBV18 and TRBJ2-1, the CDR3 gives the full variable domain: NAGVMQNPRHLVRRRGQEARLRCSPMKGHSHVYWYRQLPEEGLKFMVYLQKENIIDESGMPKERFSAEFPKEGPSILRIQQVVRGDSAAYFCASSPQSIHNEQFFGPGTRLTVL.

The DNA of the CDR3 is TGTGCCAGCAGTTTACCAGGAGGAGTAGTGAATGAGCAGTTCTTC. Amino acids: CASSLPGGVVNEQFF. J is TRBJ2-1 and V is TRBV28, with D maybe TRBD2 (5 bases). Germline CDR1 reads MDHEN; CDR2 reads SYDVKM. CDR3 length: 15 amino acids. V dropped 2 bases and J dropped 7 bases, with 15 bases sitting between them.

The chain combines TRBV2 with TRBJ2-5, with D perhaps TRBD2 (6 bases). CDR3 size: 15 residues. Germline-derived CDR1 and CDR2 are SNHLY and FYNNEI. V was pared by 2 bases and J by 14 bases, with 24 bases between. Here the CDR3 reads CASSELGTVSRASYF. The DNA of the CDR3 is TGTGCCAGCAGTGAATTGGGGACTGTAAGTCGGGCCAGTTACTTC.

The chain links TRBV10-3 to TRBJ1-3; D call uncertain. CDR1 is ENHRY, CDR2 SYGVKD, per germline. The V and J ends lost 6 bases and 3 bases respectively, with 12 bases between them. The CDR3 totals 14 residues. The CDR3 loop reads CAIRSDAFGNTIYF. The CDR3, as DNA: TGTGCCATCAGATCGGACGCATTTGGAAACACCATATATTTT.